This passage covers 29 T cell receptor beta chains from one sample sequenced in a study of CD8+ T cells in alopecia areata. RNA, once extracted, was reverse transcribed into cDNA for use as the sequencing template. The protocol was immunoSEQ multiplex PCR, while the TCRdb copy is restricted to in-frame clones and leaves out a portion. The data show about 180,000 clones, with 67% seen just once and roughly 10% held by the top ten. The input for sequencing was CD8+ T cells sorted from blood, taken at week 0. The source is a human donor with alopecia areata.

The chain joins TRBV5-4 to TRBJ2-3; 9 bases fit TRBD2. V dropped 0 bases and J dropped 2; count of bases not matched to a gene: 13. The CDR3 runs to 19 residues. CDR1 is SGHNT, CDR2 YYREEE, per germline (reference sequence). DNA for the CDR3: TGTGCCAGCAGCTTGGCCTTGGTGTTTAGCGGGGGCCCCACAGATACGCAGTATTTT. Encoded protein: CASSLALVFSGGPTDTQYF.

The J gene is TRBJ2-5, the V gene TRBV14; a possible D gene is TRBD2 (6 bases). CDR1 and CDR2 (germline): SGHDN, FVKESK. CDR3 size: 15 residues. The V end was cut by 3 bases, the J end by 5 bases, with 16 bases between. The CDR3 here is CASSHGQSSAETQYF. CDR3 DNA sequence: TGTGCCAGCAGCCACGGGCAATCTAGCGCGGAGACCCAGTACTTC.

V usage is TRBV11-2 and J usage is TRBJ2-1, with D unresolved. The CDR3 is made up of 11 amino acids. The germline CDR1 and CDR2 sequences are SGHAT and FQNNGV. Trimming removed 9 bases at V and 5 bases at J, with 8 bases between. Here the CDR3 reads CASWTHNEQFF. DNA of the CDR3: TGTGCCAGTTGGACCCACAATGAGCAGTTCTTC.

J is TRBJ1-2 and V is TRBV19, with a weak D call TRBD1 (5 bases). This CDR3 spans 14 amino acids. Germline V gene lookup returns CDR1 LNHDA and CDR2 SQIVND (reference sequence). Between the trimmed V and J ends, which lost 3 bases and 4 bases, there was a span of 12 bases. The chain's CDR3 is CASSIWGGSYGYTF. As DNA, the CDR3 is TGTGCCAGTAGTATTTGGGGGGGTAGCTATGGCTACACCTTC.

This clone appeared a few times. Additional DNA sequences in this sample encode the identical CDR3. CDR3 coding DNA: TGTGCCAGCAGCTTAGAGTTTGGAGACTCCTACGAGCAGTACTTC. Translation gives CASSLEFGDSYEQYF. The chain combines TRBV11-2 with TRBJ2-7; D is uncertain. CDR1 is SGHAT and CDR2 is FQNNGV in the germline V gene. V gave up 0 bases and J gave up 0 bases, with 9 bases separating them. This CDR3 spans 15 amino acids.

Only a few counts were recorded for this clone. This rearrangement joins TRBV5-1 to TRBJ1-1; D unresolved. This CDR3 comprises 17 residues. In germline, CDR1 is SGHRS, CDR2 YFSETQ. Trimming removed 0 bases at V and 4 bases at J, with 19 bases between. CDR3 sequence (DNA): TGCGCCAGCAGCTTGGCCAATCGTCCGGGGTTGATCACTGAAGCTTTCTTT. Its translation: CASSLANRPGLITEAFF.

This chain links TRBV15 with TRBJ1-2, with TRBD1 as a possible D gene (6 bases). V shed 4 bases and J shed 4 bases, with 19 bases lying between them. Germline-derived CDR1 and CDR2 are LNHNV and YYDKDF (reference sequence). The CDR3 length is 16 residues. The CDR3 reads CATSTTPRQEIYGYTF. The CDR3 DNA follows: TGTGCCACCAGCACAACCCCAAGACAGGAAATCTATGGCTACACCTTC.

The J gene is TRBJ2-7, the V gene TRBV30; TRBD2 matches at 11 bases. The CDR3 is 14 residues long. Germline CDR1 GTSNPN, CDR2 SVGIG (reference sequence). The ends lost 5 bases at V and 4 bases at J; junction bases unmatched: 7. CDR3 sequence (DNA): TGTGCCTGGGGTAGCGGGGGGGCCGAATACGAGCAGTACTTC. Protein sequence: CAWGSGGAEYEQYF. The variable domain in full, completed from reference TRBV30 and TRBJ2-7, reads SQTIHQWPATLVQPVGSPLSLECTVEGTSNPNLYWYRQAAGRGLQLLFYSVGIGQISSEVPQNLSASRPQDRQFILSSKKLLLSDSGFYLCAWGSGGAEYEQYFGPGTRLTVT.

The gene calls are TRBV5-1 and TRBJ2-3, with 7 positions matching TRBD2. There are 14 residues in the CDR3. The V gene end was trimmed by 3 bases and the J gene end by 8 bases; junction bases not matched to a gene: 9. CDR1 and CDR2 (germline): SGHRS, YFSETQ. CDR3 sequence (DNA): TGCGCCAGCAGCTCGGGCCCCTCGGGAGGTACGCAGTATTTT. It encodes CASSSGPSGGTQYF.

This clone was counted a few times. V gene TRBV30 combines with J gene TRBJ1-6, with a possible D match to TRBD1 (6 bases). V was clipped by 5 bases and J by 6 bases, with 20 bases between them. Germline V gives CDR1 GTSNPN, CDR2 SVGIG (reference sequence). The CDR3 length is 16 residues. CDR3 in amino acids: CAWWDKRQPVNSPLHF. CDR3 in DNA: TGTGCCTGGTGGGACAAACGACAGCCGGTTAATTCACCCCTCCACTTT.

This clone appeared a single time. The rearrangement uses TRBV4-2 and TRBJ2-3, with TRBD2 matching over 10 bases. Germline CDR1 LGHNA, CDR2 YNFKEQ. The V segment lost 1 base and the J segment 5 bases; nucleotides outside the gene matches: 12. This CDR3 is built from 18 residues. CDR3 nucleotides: TGTGCCAGCAGCCAAGTTATTCTAAGCGGGGGGGCCAAAGATACGCAGTATTTT. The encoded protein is CASSQVILSGGAKDTQYF.

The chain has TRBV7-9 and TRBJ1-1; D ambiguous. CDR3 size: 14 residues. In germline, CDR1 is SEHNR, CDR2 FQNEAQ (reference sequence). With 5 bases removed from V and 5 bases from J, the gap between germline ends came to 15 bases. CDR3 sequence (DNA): TGTGCCAGCAGCACAACGAACTTCGGGACTGAAGCTTTCTTT. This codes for CASSTTNFGTEAFF.

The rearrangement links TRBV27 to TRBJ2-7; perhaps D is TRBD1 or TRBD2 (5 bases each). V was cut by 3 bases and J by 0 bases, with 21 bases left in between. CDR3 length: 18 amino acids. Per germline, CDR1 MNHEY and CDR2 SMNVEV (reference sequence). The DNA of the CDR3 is TGTGCCAGCAGTTTGGTAGGCAGGGTTGGGACCTACTCCTACGAGCAGTACTTC. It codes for CASSLVGRVGTYSYEQYF.

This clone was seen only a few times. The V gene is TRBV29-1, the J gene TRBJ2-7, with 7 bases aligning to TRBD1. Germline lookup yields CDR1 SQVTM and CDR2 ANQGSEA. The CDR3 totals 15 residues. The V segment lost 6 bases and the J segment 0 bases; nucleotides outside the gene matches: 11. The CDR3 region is CSVEQGNKGSYEQYF. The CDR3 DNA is TGCAGCGTCGAACAGGGGAATAAGGGCTCCTACGAGCAGTACTTC.

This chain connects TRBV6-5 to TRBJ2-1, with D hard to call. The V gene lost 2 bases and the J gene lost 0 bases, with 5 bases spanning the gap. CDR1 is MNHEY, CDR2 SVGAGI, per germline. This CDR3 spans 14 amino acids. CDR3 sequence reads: CASSYKYSYNEQFF. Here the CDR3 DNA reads TGTGCCAGCAGTTACAAGTACTCCTACAATGAGCAGTTCTTC.

CDR3 in DNA: TGTGCCAGCATTCCGGGACTAGCGGGGGCGGTAGATACGCAGTATTTT. It is translated as CASIPGLAGAVDTQYF. The J gene is TRBJ2-3, the V gene TRBV9; 14 positions match TRBD2. Unmatched junction bases numbered 8, after V lost 6 bases and J lost 5 bases. CDR3 length: 16 amino acids. The germline V gene encodes CDR1 SGDLS and CDR2 YYNGEE. Full variable domain (outside the CDR3, taken from reference TRBV9 and TRBJ2-3): DSGVTQTPKHLITATGQRVTLRCSPRSGDLSVYWYQQSLDQGLQFLIQYYNGEERAKGNILERFSAQQFPDLHSELNLSSLELGDSALYFCASIPGLAGAVDTQYFGPGTRLTVL.

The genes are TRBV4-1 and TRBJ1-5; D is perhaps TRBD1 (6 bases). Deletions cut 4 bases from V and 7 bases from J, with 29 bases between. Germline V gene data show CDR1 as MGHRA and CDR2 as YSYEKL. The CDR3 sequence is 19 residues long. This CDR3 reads CASSPERATIPDRRQPQHF. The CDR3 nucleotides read TGCGCCAGCAGCCCAGAACGTGCCACGATACCGGACAGAAGGCAGCCCCAGCATTTT.

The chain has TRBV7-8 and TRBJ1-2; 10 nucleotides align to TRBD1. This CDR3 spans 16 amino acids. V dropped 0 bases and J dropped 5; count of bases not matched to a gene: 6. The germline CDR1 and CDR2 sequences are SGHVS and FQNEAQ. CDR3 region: CASSLAGTGARYGYTF. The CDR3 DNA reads TGTGCCAGCAGCTTAGCCGGGACAGGGGCTCGGTATGGCTACACCTTC. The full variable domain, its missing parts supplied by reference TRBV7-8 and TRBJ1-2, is GAGVSQSPRYKVAKRGQDVALRCDPISGHVSLFWYQQALGQGPEFLTYFQNEAQLDKSGLPSDRFFAERPEGSVSTLKIQRTQQEDSAVYLCASSLAGTGARYGYTFGSGTRLTVV.

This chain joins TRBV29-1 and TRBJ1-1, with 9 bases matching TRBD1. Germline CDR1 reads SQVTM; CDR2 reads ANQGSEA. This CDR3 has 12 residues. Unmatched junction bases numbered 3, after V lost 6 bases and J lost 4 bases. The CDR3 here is CSVKQGATEAFF. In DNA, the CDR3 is TGCAGCGTGAAACAGGGGGCCACTGAAGCTTTCTTT.

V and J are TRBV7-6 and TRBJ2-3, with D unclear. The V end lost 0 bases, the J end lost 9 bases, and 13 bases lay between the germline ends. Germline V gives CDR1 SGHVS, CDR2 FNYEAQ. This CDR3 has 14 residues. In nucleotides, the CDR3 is TGTGCCAGCAGCTTAGCGAGTTCTTCGAAAACGCAGTATTTT. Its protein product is CASSLASSSKTQYF.

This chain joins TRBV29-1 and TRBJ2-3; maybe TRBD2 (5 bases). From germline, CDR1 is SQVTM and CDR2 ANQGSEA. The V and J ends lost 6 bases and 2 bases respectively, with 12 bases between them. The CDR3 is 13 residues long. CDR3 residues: CSVPRAFTDTQYF. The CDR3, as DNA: TGCAGCGTCCCGCGGGCCTTCACAGATACGCAGTATTTT.

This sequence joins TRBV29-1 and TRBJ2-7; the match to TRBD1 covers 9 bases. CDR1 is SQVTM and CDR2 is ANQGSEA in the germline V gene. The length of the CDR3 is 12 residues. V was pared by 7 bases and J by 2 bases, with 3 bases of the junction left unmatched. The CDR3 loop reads CSAGTGTYEQYF. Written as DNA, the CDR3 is TGCAGCGCCGGGACAGGGACCTACGAGCAGTACTTC.

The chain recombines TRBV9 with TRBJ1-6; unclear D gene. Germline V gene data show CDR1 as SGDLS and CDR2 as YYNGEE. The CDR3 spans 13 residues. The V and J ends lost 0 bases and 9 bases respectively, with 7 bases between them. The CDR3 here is CASSVGGSSPLHF. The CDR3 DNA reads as TGTGCCAGCAGCGTAGGAGGGAGTTCACCCCTCCACTTT.

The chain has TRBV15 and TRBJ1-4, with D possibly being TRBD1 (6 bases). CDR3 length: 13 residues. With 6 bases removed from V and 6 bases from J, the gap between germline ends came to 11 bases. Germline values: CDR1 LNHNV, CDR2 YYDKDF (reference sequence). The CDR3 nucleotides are TGTGCCACCAGACTCAGGGGAGATGAAAAACTGTTTTTT. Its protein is CATRLRGDEKLFF.

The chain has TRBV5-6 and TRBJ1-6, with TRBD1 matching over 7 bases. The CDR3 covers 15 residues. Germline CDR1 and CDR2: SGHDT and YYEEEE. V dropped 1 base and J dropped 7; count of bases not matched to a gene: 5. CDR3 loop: CASSLKGQENSPLHF. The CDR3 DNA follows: TGTGCCAGCAGCTTGAAAGGACAGGAAAATTCACCCCTCCACTTT. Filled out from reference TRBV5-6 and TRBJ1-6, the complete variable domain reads DAGVTQSPTHLIKTRGQQVTLRCSPKSGHDTVSWYQQALGQGPQFIFQYYEEEERQRGNFPDRFSGHQFPNYSSELNVNALLLGDSALYLCASSLKGQENSPLHFGNGTRLTVT.

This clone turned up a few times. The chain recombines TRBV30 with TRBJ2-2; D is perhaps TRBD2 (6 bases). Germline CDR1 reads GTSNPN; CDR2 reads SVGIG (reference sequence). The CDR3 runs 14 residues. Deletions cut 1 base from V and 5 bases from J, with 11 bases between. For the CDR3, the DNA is TGTGCCTGGAGTGAAGGGGCGGGGACCGGGGAGCTGTTTTTT. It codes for CAWSEGAGTGELFF. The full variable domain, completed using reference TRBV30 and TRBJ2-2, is SQTIHQWPATLVQPVGSPLSLECTVEGTSNPNLYWYRQAAGRGLQLLFYSVGIGQISSEVPQNLSASRPQDRQFILSSKKLLLSDSGFYLCAWSEGAGTGELFFGEGSRLTVL.

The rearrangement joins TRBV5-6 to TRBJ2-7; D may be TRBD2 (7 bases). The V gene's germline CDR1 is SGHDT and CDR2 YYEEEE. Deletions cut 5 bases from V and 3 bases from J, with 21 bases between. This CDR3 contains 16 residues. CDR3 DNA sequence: TGTGCCAGCAGTTGGGCCCGGGGCGGGGGCGACTACGAGCAGTACTTC. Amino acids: CASSWARGGGDYEQYF.

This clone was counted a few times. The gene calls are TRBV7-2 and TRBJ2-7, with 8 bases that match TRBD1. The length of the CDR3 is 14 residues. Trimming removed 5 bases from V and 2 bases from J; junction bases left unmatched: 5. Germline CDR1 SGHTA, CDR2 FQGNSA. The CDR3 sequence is CASSPRTGTYEQYF. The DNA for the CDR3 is TGTGCCAGCAGCCCCCGGACAGGGACCTACGAGCAGTACTTC.

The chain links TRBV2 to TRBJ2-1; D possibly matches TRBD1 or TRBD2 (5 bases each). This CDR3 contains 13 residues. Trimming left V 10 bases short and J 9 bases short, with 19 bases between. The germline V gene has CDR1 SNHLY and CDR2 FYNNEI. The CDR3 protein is CATPGPTKTEQFF. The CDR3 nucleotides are TGTGCCACCCCGGGACCCACTAAGACTGAGCAGTTCTTC.